This record covers a single T cell receptor beta chain. Its antigen remains unidentified. Once RNA had been extracted, it was reverse transcribed into cDNA to act as the sequencing template. The table came from immunoSEQ multiplex PCR; TCRdb's copy has only in-frame clones and leaves some out. The data hold about 120,000 clones, with 55% to 65% observed a single time. Cell sorting on a FACSAria was used to separate CD4+ and CD8+ T cells from the PBMCs. The record originates from a study of CD8+ T cells in alopecia areata. Study-wide results and limits: When scalp samples are sequenced, resident alphabeta T cells of normal skin are also captured. Clonality exceeded that of normal scalp in lesional scalp, most notably in alopecia totalis/universalis. Sharing of TCR sequences between patients (possibly for HLA-related reasons) was less clear than in mice.

The source of this sequence is a human donor in good health. The material sequenced was CD4+ T cells sorted from blood.

The CDR3 spells CGLPRGETQYF. CDR3 DNA sequence: TGTGGGCTCCCAAGGGGAGAGACCCAGTACTTC. The V call is TRBV7-9, the J call TRBJ2-5; D perhaps matches TRBD1 (5 bases). Germline CDR1 SEHNR, CDR2 FQNEAQ (reference sequence). This CDR3 contains 11 residues.